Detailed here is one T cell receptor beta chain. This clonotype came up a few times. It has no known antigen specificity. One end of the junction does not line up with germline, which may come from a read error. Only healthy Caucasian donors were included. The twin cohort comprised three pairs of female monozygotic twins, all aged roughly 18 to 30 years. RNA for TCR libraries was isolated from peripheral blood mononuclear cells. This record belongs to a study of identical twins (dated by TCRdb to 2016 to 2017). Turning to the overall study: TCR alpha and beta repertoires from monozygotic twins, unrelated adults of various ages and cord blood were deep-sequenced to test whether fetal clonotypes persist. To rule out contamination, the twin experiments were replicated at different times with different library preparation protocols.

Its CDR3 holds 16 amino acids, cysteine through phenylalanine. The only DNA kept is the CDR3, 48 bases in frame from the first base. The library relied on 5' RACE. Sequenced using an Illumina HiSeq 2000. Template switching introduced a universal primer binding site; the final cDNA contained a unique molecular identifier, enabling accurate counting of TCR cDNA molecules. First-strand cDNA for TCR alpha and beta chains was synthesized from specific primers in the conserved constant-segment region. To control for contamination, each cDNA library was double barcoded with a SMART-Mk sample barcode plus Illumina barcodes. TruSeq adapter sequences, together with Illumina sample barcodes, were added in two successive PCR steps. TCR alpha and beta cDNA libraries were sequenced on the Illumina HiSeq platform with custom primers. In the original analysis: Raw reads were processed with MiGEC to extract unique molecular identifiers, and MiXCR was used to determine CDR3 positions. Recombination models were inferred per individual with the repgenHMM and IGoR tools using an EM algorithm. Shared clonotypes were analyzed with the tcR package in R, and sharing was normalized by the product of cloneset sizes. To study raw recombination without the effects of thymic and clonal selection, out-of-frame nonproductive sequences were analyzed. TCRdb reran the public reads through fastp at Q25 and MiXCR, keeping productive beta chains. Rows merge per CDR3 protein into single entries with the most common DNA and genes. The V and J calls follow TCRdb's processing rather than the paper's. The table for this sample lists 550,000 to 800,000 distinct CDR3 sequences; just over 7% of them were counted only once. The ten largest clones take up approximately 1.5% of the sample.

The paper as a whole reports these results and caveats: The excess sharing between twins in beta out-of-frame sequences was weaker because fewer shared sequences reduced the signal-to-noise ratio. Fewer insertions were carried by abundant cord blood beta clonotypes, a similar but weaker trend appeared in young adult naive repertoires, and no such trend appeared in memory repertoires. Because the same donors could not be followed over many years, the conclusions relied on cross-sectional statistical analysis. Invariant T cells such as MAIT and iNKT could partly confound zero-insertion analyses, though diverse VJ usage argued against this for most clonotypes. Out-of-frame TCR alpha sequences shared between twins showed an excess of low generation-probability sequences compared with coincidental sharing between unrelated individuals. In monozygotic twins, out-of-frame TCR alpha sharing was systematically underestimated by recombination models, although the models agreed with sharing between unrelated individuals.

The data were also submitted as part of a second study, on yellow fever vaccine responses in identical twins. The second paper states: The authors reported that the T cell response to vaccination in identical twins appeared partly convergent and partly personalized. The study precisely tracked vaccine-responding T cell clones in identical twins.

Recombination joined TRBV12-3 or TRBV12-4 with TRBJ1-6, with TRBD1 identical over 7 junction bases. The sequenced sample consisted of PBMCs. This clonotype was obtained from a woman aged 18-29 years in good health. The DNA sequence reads TGTGCCAGCACACGACAGGGAATCGGCTATGATTCACCCCTCCACTTT. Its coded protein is CASTRQGIGYDSPLHF.